This is a list of T cell receptor beta chains from one sample in a study of blood T cells in healthy people across ages. TCRdb itself ran the 5' RACE reads through MiXCR, one entry per CDR3 protein. This sample has some 1.5 million distinct CDR3 sequences, with roughly 27% found just once. The sample was blood. These receptors all come from a woman aged 25 to 39 in good health. Both conserved end residues are part of each CDR3. The order of the fields is D gene, V gene, clone size, J gene, CDR3 DNA, CDR3 protein. A D gene is named only where the DNA matches it firmly. Where a row states a size, it is once, few, many or the class of an expanded clone; other rows omit it.

>TRBD1|TRBV27|-|TRBJ1-1
TGTGCCAGCAGTTTCGGGACAGGAAGAGGGAACACTGAAGCTTTCTTT
CASSFGTGRGNTEAFF
>TRBD1|TRBV5-1|-|TRBJ1-2
TGCGCCAGCAGCGGCTCCGGGACAGGGGTGCAATATGGCTACACCTTC
CASSGSGTGVQYGYTF
>-|TRBV5-1|many|TRBJ2-7
TGCGCCAGCAGCTTGGAAGGGACGGCCACCTACGAGCAGTACTTC
CASSLEGTATYEQYF
>-|TRBV6-2/TRBV6-3|few|TRBJ1-1
TGTGCCAGCAGCATGACAGGCGTCCCTTTCTTT
CASSMTGVPFF
>TRBD1|TRBV7-9|few|TRBJ1-4
TGTGCCAGCAGCTATGGCGGGACAGGGAATGAAAAACTGTTTTTT
CASSYGGTGNEKLFF
>-|TRBV20-1|-|TRBJ2-5
TGCAGTGCCCAGGGACTCCATGACCAAGAGACCCAGTACTTC
CSAQGLHDQETQYF
>-|TRBV24-1|-|TRBJ2-7
TGTGCCCGAAAATGGGGCGAGCAGTACTTC
CARKWGEQYF
>-|TRBV5-5|few|TRBJ2-6
TGTGCCAGCAACCCGAGGGGGGTAGGGGATTCTGGGGCCAACGTCCTGACTTTC
CASNPRGVGDSGANVLTF
>-|TRBV3-1|few|TRBJ2-7
TGTGCCAGCAGCGGACAAATAGAAGACGAGCAGTACTTC
CASSGQIEDEQYF
>TRBD1|TRBV29-1|many|TRBJ2-7
TGCAGCGTGGTAACAGGGGTCTACGAGCAGTACTTC
CSVVTGVYEQYF
>TRBD2|TRBV6-1|-|TRBJ2-3
TGTGCCCGCGGTGATCTTTGGCGGGGGGGCGATACAGATACGCAGTATTTT
CARGDLWRGGDTDTQYF
>TRBD2|TRBV12-3/TRBV12-4|-|TRBJ2-1
TGTGCCACCACCTCTAGCGGCCTTAGTCAGCAGTTCTTC
CATTSSGLSQQFF
>-|TRBV28|-|TRBJ2-7
TGTGCCAGCAGTTTGGACGCGGGCTGCGAGCAGTACTTC
CASSLDAGCEQYF
>-|TRBV5-6|few|TRBJ1-4
TGTGCCAGCAGCTTGCAGGGATCAGCGGAGGAAAAACTGTTTTTT
CASSLQGSAEEKLFF
>-|TRBV6-2/TRBV6-3|-|TRBJ2-1
TGTGCCAGCAGTATGTCTCTAGGAGGTGAGCAGTTCTTC
CASSMSLGGEQFF
>-|TRBV7-2|few|TRBJ1-2
TGTGCCAGCAGCCCTACCGGGGGAGTTGTTGGCTACACCTTC
CASSPTGGVVGYTF
>-|TRBV3-1|few|TRBJ2-5
TGTGCCAGCAGCCAAGGGGCGAGAGTAGAGACCCAGTACTTC
CASSQGARVETQYF
>-|TRBV2|-|TRBJ1-5
TGTGCCAGCAGTGAGTCCAGGGGTGGATGTCAGCCCCGGCATTTT
CASSESRGGCQPRHF
>-|TRBV4-1|many|TRBJ2-5
TGCGCCAGCAGCCCGCGGGGATTAGAGACCCAGTACTTC
CASSPRGLETQYF
>-|TRBV12-3/TRBV12-4|many|TRBJ2-3
TGTGCCAGCAGTTCTACCCGTTCATCGGGGTATACGCAGTATTTT
CASSSTRSSGYTQYF
>-|TRBV11-2|-|TRBJ2-6
TGTGCCAGCAGCTTAACCACAGGGTACGGGGCCAACGTCCTGACTTTC
CASSLTTGYGANVLTF
>-|TRBV3-1|few|TRBJ1-1
TGTGCCAGCAGCCAAGATTTGGAGGGTGAAGCTTTCTTT
CASSQDLEGEAFF
>TRBD2|TRBV5-4|few|TRBJ2-3
TGTGCCAGCAGCTTTCGGCGGGGGGGCCGAACAGATACGCAGTATTTT
CASSFRRGGRTDTQYF
>TRBD2|TRBV5-6|few|TRBJ2-7
TGTGCCAGCAGCCGGCCCGGGGAGGGGAGCTACGAGCAGTACTTC
CASSRPGEGSYEQYF
>-|TRBV5-5|few|TRBJ2-1
TGTGCCAGCAGCATACTGACAGGACAGCAGTTCTTC
CASSILTGQQFF
>-|TRBV10-1|few|TRBJ2-3
TGCGCCAGTACAAACTCCCTAGCGCCTCGGGATACGCAGTATTTT
CASTNSLAPRDTQYF
>TRBD2|TRBV20-1|-|TRBJ2-3
TGCAGTGCTAGAGATACACTAGCGGGGGGAAATACGCAGTATTTT
CSARDTLAGGNTQYF
>-|TRBV12-3/TRBV12-4|few|TRBJ2-7
TGTGCCAGCAGGCCCCCCTGGACTACTCGAGGCTACGAGCAGTACTTC
CASRPPWTTRGYEQYF
>-|TRBV7-6|many|TRBJ2-1
TGTGCCAGCAGCTCAGGACCATCCAATGAGCAGTTCTTC
CASSSGPSNEQFF
>-|TRBV2|-|TRBJ2-7
TGTGCCAGCTCGCCGGGTTGGCGTCGCCACGAGCAGTACTTC
CASSPGWRRHEQYF
>-|TRBV5-1|few|TRBJ2-2
TGCGCCAGCAGACCCTCCCAGGGCCGGGGTACCGGGGAGCTGTTTTTT
CASRPSQGRGTGELFF
>-|TRBV5-1|-|TRBJ1-2
TGCGCCAGCAGCTTGGGGCCGACAGTCGATGGCTACACCTTC
CASSLGPTVDGYTF
>-|TRBV12-3/TRBV12-4|many|TRBJ1-2
TGTGCCAGCAGTCCTGTAGCTAACTATGGCTACACCTTC
CASSPVANYGYTF
>-|TRBV5-1|few|TRBJ2-5
TGCGCCGGCAGCCCAACCGGATCGGTAGAGACCCAGTACTTC
CAGSPTGSVETQYF
>TRBD1|TRBV5-1|-|TRBJ2-1
TGCGCCAGCAGCCCGGACAGGGACCATGAGCAGTTCTTC
CASSPDRDHEQFF
>TRBD1|TRBV30|-|TRBJ1-6
TGTGCCTGGAGCGGGACAGGGCCGATTTCTAATTCACCCCCCCACTTT
CAWSGTGPISNSPPHF
>-|TRBV24-1|few|TRBJ2-2
TGTGCCACCAGTGATTTGCCGGGCGGGGAGCTGTTTTTT
CATSDLPGGELFF
>-|TRBV30|-|TRBJ1-5
TGTGCCTGGAGTCAAGACTCCTTGGGCAATCAGCCCCAGCATTTT
CAWSQDSLGNQPQHF
>TRBD2|TRBV6-2/TRBV6-3|-|TRBJ2-1
TGTGCCAGCAGGAACGCCGGGACTACCAATGAGCAGTTCTTC
CASRNAGTTNEQFF
>-|TRBV4-3|-|TRBJ1-5
TGCGCCAGCAGCCAAGAAGGGGGGCATCGCAATCAGCCCCAGCATTTT
CASSQEGGHRNQPQHF
>TRBD1|TRBV7-9|-|TRBJ2-3
TGTGCCAGCAGCCCCCAACAGGGGGGAGATACGCAGTATTTT
CASSPQQGGDTQYF
>-|TRBV5-5|once|TRBJ2-4
TGTGCCAGCAGCCAAAGGGGGTGGTGGGCCAAAAACATTCAGTACTTC
CASSQRGWWAKNIQYF
>TRBD2|TRBV2|few|TRBJ2-1
TGTGCCAGCAGCGTCCCGGGACTAGCGGGGGGGTACAATGAGCAGTTCTTC
CASSVPGLAGGYNEQFF
>TRBD1|TRBV20-1|few|TRBJ1-1
TGCAGTGCTATACGACAGGGAGACACTGAAGCTTTCTTT
CSAIRQGDTEAFF
>-|TRBV9|-|TRBJ2-1
TGTGCCAGCAGCGTAGCCACTATTCCGGGACCAACACCCAATGAGCAGTTCTTC
CASSVATIPGPTPNEQFF